Presented here are 25 T cell receptor beta chains from one specimen sequenced in a study of T-cell reconstitution after alpha-beta-depleted transplantation in children (dated by TCRdb to about 2016). The library was generated by PCR. Sequencing used an Illumina HiSeq 2500. To normalize quantification of the TCRbeta repertoire, the TCR libraries were built with molecular barcoding that relied on unique molecular identifiers. TCRdb reworked the public reads: Q25 trimming with fastp, MiXCR clone assembly, productive beta chains retained. A single entry per CDR3 protein holds the most common genes and DNA from its merged rows. Present in this sample are 250,000 to 350,000 distinct CDR3 sequences, 9.9% of which were seen just once. Of the sample, around 10% is held by the ten largest clones. The starting material was PBMCs from the stem cell graft donor, obtained from the stem cell graft. The receptors originated from a human donor who donated a stem cell graft to a child with SCID.

This clonotype was seen many times. The chain joins TRBV12-3 or TRBV12-4 to TRBJ2-1; 10 bases agree with TRBD2. CDR3 length: 15 residues. V shed 7 bases and J 6 bases; nucleotides not matched to a gene: 9. CDR3 protein: CASTMLAGVSNEQFF. CDR3 nucleotides: TGTGCCAGCACTATGCTAGCGGGGGTTTCCAATGAGCAGTTCTTC.

This clonotype has just a few counts. The rearrangement uses TRBV7-8 and TRBJ2-6; D possibly uses TRBD1 or TRBD2 (5 bases each). V lost 5 bases and J lost 0, with 17 bases in between. CDR1 is SGHVS and CDR2 is FQNEAQ in the germline V gene. The CDR3 length is 18 residues. CDR3 in amino acids: CASSLYGGIISGANVLTF. The DNA of the CDR3 is TGTGCCAGCAGCCTGTATGGGGGTATTATCTCTGGGGCCAACGTCCTGACTTTC.

Many counts were recorded for this clonotype. The chain recombines TRBV3-1 with TRBJ2-7; D is uncertain. The germline V gene encodes CDR1 LGHDT and CDR2 YNNKEL (reference sequence). This CDR3 is 15 amino acids long. Trimming took 2 bases from V and 0 from J, leaving 11 bases between them. As DNA, the CDR3 is TGTGCCAGCAGCCAAAGGTTACAGTTCTCCTACGAGCAGTACTTC. Its protein product is CASSQRLQFSYEQYF.

This clonotype was seen a few times. This sequence joins TRBV27 and TRBJ1-2; D might be TRBD1 (5 bases). Trimming took 7 bases from V and 7 from J, leaving 16 bases between them. The CDR3 is made up of 13 amino acids. Germline values: CDR1 MNHEY, CDR2 SMNVEV (reference sequence). The CDR3 coding sequence is TGTGCCAGCATAGGCAGGGAGCATACTGGCTACACCTTC. Protein product: CASIGREHTGYTF.

This clonotype was seen ten or more times. This sequence joins TRBV27 and TRBJ1-2; no firm D call. V dropped 3 bases and J dropped 1 base, with 6 bases sitting between them. CDR1 MNHEY and CDR2 SMNVEV come from the germline V gene (reference sequence). The CDR3 covers 13 residues. The CDR3 nucleotides are TGTGCCAGCAGTTTTTCTGTTAACTATGGCTACACCTTC. Translated, it gives CASSFSVNYGYTF.

The chain joins TRBV12-3 or TRBV12-4 to TRBJ1-2, with 8 bases lining up with TRBD1. CDR3 size: 12 residues. V shed 3 bases, J shed 10 bases, and the junction held 4 bases outside the gene matches. CDR3 nucleotide sequence: TGTGCCAGCAGTTTGGGACAGGTGACCTACACCTTC. Its translation is CASSLGQVTYTF.

This clonotype was found a few times. The chain is built from TRBV5-1 and TRBJ2-3; TRBD2 aligns across 14 bases. The CDR3 runs 15 residues. Germline V gene data show CDR1 as SGHRS and CDR2 as YFSETQ. Losses at the gene ends were 4 bases for V and 5 bases for J; bases not matched to a gene: 3. CDR3 sequence (DNA): TGCGCCAGCAGCGCCGGGACTAGCGGGGGAGATACGCAGTATTTT. Translated: CASSAGTSGGDTQYF. Drawing the rest from reference TRBV5-1 and TRBJ2-3, the complete variable domain is KAGVTQTPRYLIKTRGQQVTLSCSPISGHRSVSWYQQTPGQGLQFLFEYFSETQRNKGNFPGRFSGRQFSNSRSEMNVSTLELGDSALYLCASSAGTSGGDTQYFGPGTRLTVL.

There are many counts of this clonotype. The rearrangement links TRBV6-2 or TRBV6-3 to TRBJ2-3; TRBD2 matches 12 bases. The CDR3 is 16 residues long. Per germline, CDR1 MNHEY and CDR2 SVGEGT. After removal of 7 bases from V and 4 bases from J, the junction contained 9 bases not matched to a gene. CDR3: CASTFGLAGPSDTQYF. The CDR3 bases are TGTGCCAGCACCTTCGGACTAGCGGGGCCCTCAGATACGCAGTATTTT.

This clonotype was seen a handful of times. The chain is built from TRBV12-5 and TRBJ2-3; D remains ambiguous. CDR1 is LGHNT and CDR2 is FRNRAP in the germline V gene. Trimming pared 5 bases from V and 5 bases from J, leaving 8 bases between. The CDR3 contains 12 residues. The CDR3 here is CASGASRDTQYF. In DNA, the CDR3 is TGTGCTAGTGGTGCATCGAGAGATACGCAGTATTTT.

This clonotype occurred a few times. This chain connects TRBV5-1 to TRBJ2-5; D may be TRBD2 (6 bases). This CDR3 comprises 14 residues. Germline V gene data show CDR1 as SGHRS and CDR2 as YFSETQ. Trimming left V 8 bases short and J 2 bases short, with 16 bases between. The CDR3 DNA reads as TGCGCCAGTGCCCAGTCTGGGGGGCAAGAGACCCAGTACTTC. Translating it yields CASAQSGGQETQYF.

The rearrangement joins TRBV12-3 or TRBV12-4 to TRBJ1-2; no firm D call. This CDR3 is 13 amino acids long. The V end was cut by 7 bases, the J end by 3 bases, with 12 bases between. CDR3 amino acids: CASTIGYDYGYTF. CDR3 nucleotides: TGTGCCAGCACTATAGGATACGACTATGGCTACACCTTC.

The chain couples TRBV7-8 to TRBJ2-3, with TRBD1 matching over 7 bases. CDR1 is SGHVS, CDR2 FQNEAQ, per germline. Trimming cost V 6 bases and J 0 bases; bases outside gene matches: 6. The CDR3 runs 15 residues. CDR3 amino acids: CASSGTAASTDTQYF. As DNA, the CDR3 is TGTGCCAGCAGTGGGACAGCAGCTAGCACAGATACGCAGTATTTT.

V and J are TRBV29-1 and TRBJ2-1, with D uncertain. The CDR3 is 12 residues long. Per germline, CDR1 SQVTM and CDR2 ANQGSEA. V was cut by 5 bases and J by 6 bases, with 11 bases left in between. This chain's CDR3 is CSVLPEVNEQFF. In DNA, the CDR3 is TGCAGCGTTCTTCCAGAAGTCAATGAGCAGTTCTTC.

J is TRBJ2-3 and V is TRBV5-1; D tentatively fits TRBD1 or TRBD2 (5 bases each). V was pared by 4 bases and J by 14 bases, with 17 bases between. CDR1 SGHRS and CDR2 YFSETQ come from the germline V gene. This CDR3 has 12 residues. The CDR3 reads CASSGPGTQRYF. In DNA form, the CDR3 reads TGCGCCAGCAGCGGGCCCGGGACCCAGCGGTATTTT.

The gene calls are TRBV7-9 and TRBJ2-3, with unresolved D. V was trimmed by 1 base and J by 5 bases, leaving 4 bases between them. The CDR3 is 12 residues long. In germline, CDR1 is SEHNR, CDR2 FQNEAQ (reference sequence). The CDR3 reads CASSLVKDTQYF. The DNA of the CDR3 is TGTGCCAGCAGCTTAGTTAAAGATACGCAGTATTTT. Based on the CDR3 plus reference TRBV7-9 and TRBJ2-3, the full variable domain is DTGVSQNPRHKITKRGQNVTFRCDPISEHNRLYWYRQTLGQGPEFLTYFQNEAQLEKSRLLSDRFSAERPKGSFSTLEIQRTEQGDSAMYLCASSLVKDTQYFGPGTRLTVL.

This clonotype was observed a handful of times. This chain connects TRBV2 to TRBJ2-3, with D tentatively TRBD2 (6 bases). The CDR3 consists of 15 residues. Trimming removed 8 bases at V and 1 base at J, with 16 bases between. The germline V gene encodes CDR1 SNHLY and CDR2 FYNNEI. The CDR3, as DNA: TGTGCCAGCGGAGTGGGGGGTGAGGGCACAGATACGCAGTATTTT. This codes for CASGVGGEGTDTQYF.

This clonotype occurred a few times. V usage is TRBV3-1 and J usage is TRBJ1-2; the D is unclear. Per the germline V gene, CDR1 is LGHDT and CDR2 is YNNKEL (reference sequence). V was clipped by 2 bases and J by 4 bases, with 11 bases between them. The CDR3 runs 14 residues. The CDR3 nucleotides read TGTGCCAGCAGCCAAACTGGAGGGAGCTATGGCTACACCTTC. Protein product: CASSQTGGSYGYTF.

This clonotype was seen at least ten times. This chain uses TRBV11-2 with TRBJ2-7; possibly TRBD2 for D (5 bases). Trimming pared 2 bases from V and 3 bases from J, leaving 11 bases between. Germline lookup yields CDR1 SGHAT and CDR2 FQNNGV. The CDR3 spans 14 residues. CDR3 sequence reads: CASSLLLSGYEQYF. CDR3 DNA sequence: TGTGCCAGCAGCTTACTACTCAGCGGCTACGAGCAGTACTTC.

The CDR3 nucleotides read TGTGCCAGCAGCTCGAGAGAGGGGGCAGGATCACCCCTCCACTTT. This sequence encodes CASSSREGAGSPLHF. The V and J genes are TRBV13 and TRBJ1-6; 7 bases map to TRBD1. Germline-derived CDR1 and CDR2 are PRHDT and FYEKMQ (reference sequence). This CDR3 has 15 residues. Unmatched junction bases numbered 10, after V lost 4 bases and J lost 10 bases.

The V and J genes are TRBV5-5 and TRBJ2-6, with TRBD1 identical over 9 bases. With V trimmed by 7 bases and J by 0 bases, 5 bases remained unmatched. Germline V lookup: CDR1 SGHKS, CDR2 YYEKEE (reference sequence). The CDR3 loop spans 16 amino acids. DNA for the CDR3: TGTGCCAGCGCGGGACAGGGAAGCTCTGGGGCCAACGTCCTGACTTTC. Translating it yields CASAGQGSSGANVLTF.

A few counts support this clonotype. The chain couples TRBV6-1 to TRBJ2-7; 7 nucleotides line up with TRBD1. V was clipped by 6 bases and J by 2 bases; unmatched bases: 7. The CDR3 consists of 14 residues. CDR1 and CDR2 from the germline V gene are MNHNS and SASEGT. CDR3: CASRASGTAYEQYF. The CDR3 region has the DNA TGTGCCAGCAGGGCCTCCGGGACAGCCTACGAGCAGTACTTC.

J is TRBJ2-2 and V is TRBV18; 8 positions agree with TRBD1. Germline CDR1 reads KGHSH; CDR2 reads LQKENI. CDR3 length: 17 residues. V gave up 2 bases and J gave up 7 bases; unmatched junction bases: 12. The CDR3: CASSPSGQGSVVGELFF. In DNA, the CDR3 is TGTGCCAGCTCACCATCCGGACAGGGTAGTGTTGTCGGGGAGCTGTTTTTT.

Comments on this clonotype: A single base separates this from a much larger clone, so it may be a read error. V gene TRBV3-1 combines with J gene TRBJ2-3, with D uncertain. Germline lookup yields CDR1 LGHDT and CDR2 YNNKEL (reference sequence). The CDR3 runs to 14 residues. The V end lost 1 base, the J end lost 2 bases, and 7 bases lay between the germline ends. The CDR3 loop reads CASSQVGVTDTQYF. The DNA of the CDR3 is TGTGCCAGCAGCCAAGTGGGTGTCACAGATACGCAGTATTTT.

A few counts support this clonotype. The chain couples TRBV4-2 to TRBJ2-2, with 8 bases identical to TRBD1. The V and J ends lost 0 bases and 2 bases, in that order; junction bases with no gene match: 2. CDR1 is LGHNA and CDR2 is YNFKEQ in the germline V gene. This CDR3 has 16 amino acids. CDR3: CASSQETGVNTGELFF. DNA for the CDR3: TGTGCCAGCAGCCAAGAGACAGGGGTTAACACCGGGGAGCTGTTTTTT.

The V call is TRBV5-8, the J call TRBJ2-7; unclear D gene. The germline CDR1 and CDR2 sequences are SGHTS and YDEGEE. Trimming took 3 bases from V and 5 from J, leaving 15 bases between them. This CDR3 comprises 14 residues. CDR3 in amino acids: CASSSPPQRHEQYF. CDR3 nucleotides: TGTGCCAGCAGCTCGCCCCCTCAACGCCACGAGCAGTACTTC.